This T cell receptor beta chain is drawn from a study of blood T cell repertoires in COVID-19. Deletions cut 4 bases from V and 2 bases from J, with 9 bases between. Germline CDR1 and CDR2: SGHAT and FQNNGV. The CDR3 contains 14 residues. The data were produced by immunoSEQ multiplex PCR, yet TCRdb's version contains in-frame clones alone and is incomplete. The sample carries 200,000 to 250,000 clones, around 80% recorded once. The source is a woman between 40 and 50 years old with acute or convalescent COVID-19. Sequencing was performed on peripheral blood. V gene TRBV11-2 combines with J gene TRBJ1-5; D remains ambiguous. CDR3: CASSSVGGNQPQHF. CDR3 coding DNA: TGTGCCAGCAGCTCTGTAGGAGGCAATCAGCCCCAGCATTTT. Full variable domain (missing parts from reference TRBV11-2 and TRBJ1-5): EAGVAQSPRYKIIEKRQSVAFWCNPISGHATLYWYQQILGQGPKLLIQFQNNGVVDDSQLPKDRFSAERLKGVDSTLKIQPAKLEDSAVYLCASSSVGGNQPQHFGDGTRLSIL.